A selection of T cell receptor beta chains follows, all from one sample in a study of post-analysis software for immune sequencing data. TCRdb called the PCR reads again in MiXCR, with one record for every CDR3 protein. Of some 260,000 distinct CDR3 sequences in the sample, 30% to 45% were seen once. Sequencing was performed on blood. All receptors derive from a girl aged 5-17 years with multiple sclerosis. Each CDR3 is given with its conserved first and last residue. The D gene is left open where the match is weak. Size tells how often a clone was seen (once, few, many) or the class of an expanded clone, and some rows leave it out.

J gene | V gene | D gene | clone size | CDR3 DNA | CDR3 protein
TRBJ2-7 | TRBV29-1 | NA | few | TGCAGCGTTGACAGGACTGGCGAGCAGTACTTC | CSVDRTGEQYF
TRBJ1-5 | TRBV12-3/TRBV12-4 | TRBD1 | many | TGTGCCAGCAGCCCGGACAGGGGGATTCAGCCCCAGCATTTT | CASSPDRGIQPQHF
TRBJ1-1 | TRBV12-3/TRBV12-4 | NA | few | TGTGCCAGCAGCAGTGGAGAAGCTTTCTTT | CASSSGEAFF
TRBJ2-1 | TRBV6-5 | NA | many | TGTGCCAGCAGTCTGATAGTGAGCTCCTACAATGAGCAGTTCTTC | CASSLIVSSYNEQFF
TRBJ2-3 | TRBV11-1 | TRBD2 | NA | TGTGCCAGCAGCTTAACGGCTAGCGGGAGGCAAACAGATACGCAGTATTTT | CASSLTASGRQTDTQYF
TRBJ1-5 | TRBV12-5 | NA | few | TGTGCTAGTGGGGGGCAGTCACCGAGCAATCAGTCCCAGCATTTT | CASGGQSPSNQSQHF
TRBJ2-1 | TRBV7-9 | NA | many | TGTGCCAGCCGACTGGGCGGGGAGTCCAATGAGCAGTTCTTC | CASRLGGESNEQFF
TRBJ1-1 | TRBV20-1 | NA | NA | TGCAGTGGTAGGGGAGGGGGATGGAACACTGAAGCTTTCTTT | CSGRGGGWNTEAFF
TRBJ2-1 | TRBV24-1 | TRBD2 | NA | TGTGCCACCAGTGATACCGGGACTAGCGGTAGGAATGAGCAGTTCTTC | CATSDTGTSGRNEQFF
TRBJ2-7 | TRBV5-6 | NA | NA | TGTGCCAGCAGCCGTTGGGACTTCAACTACGAGCAGTACTTC | CASSRWDFNYEQYF
TRBJ2-1 | TRBV29-1 | TRBD1 | many | TGCAGCGTTGTGAACAGGGGGTTGAATGAGCAGTTCTTC | CSVVNRGLNEQFF
TRBJ2-1 | TRBV5-4 | NA | NA | TGTGCCAGCAGTACGGCTCCTATGTACAATGAGCAGTTCTTC | CASSTAPMYNEQFF
TRBJ1-5 | TRBV4-1 | NA | many | TGCGCCAGCAGCCAAGATACCCTTCAGCCCCAGCATTTT | CASSQDTLQPQHF
TRBJ2-1 | TRBV3-1 | NA | NA | TGTGCCAGCAGCCAAGAAGGGGGTCGCGGAGCCTCCTACAATGAGCAGTTCTTC | CASSQEGGRGASYNEQFF
TRBJ2-7 | TRBV5-1 | NA | many | TGCGCCAGCAGCTTGAGTACGGGTCCCCTCTACGAGCAGTACTTC | CASSLSTGPLYEQYF
TRBJ1-1 | TRBV2 | NA | NA | TGTGCCAGCACTATAAGGAGGGGCACTGAAGCTTTCTTT | CASTIRRGTEAFF
TRBJ1-2 | TRBV5-1 | NA | NA | TGCGCCAGCAGAGGCAGGGAGCCCTACAACACCTTC | CASRGREPYNTF
TRBJ2-1 | TRBV6-4 | TRBD2 | many | TGTGCCAGCAGTGACCGGGAGGGCCCCCATGAGCAGTTCTTC | CASSDREGPHEQFF
TRBJ1-2 | TRBV29-1 | TRBD1 | NA | TGCAGCGTTGCGGGGGGCCTGACAGGGGACTACGGCTACACCTTC | CSVAGGLTGDYGYTF
TRBJ2-7 | TRBV9 | NA | NA | TGTGCCGGCAGCGTAGTGGGGACAGGGACTAGCATGAGTGAGCAGTACTTC | CAGSVVGTGTSMSEQYF
TRBJ2-2 | TRBV7-7 | NA | few | TGTGCCAGCAGATGGGACACCGGGGAGCTGTTTTTT | CASRWDTGELFF
TRBJ2-7 | TRBV20-1 | TRBD2 | many | TGCAGTGCTCTCCCCAACGAGCGGGGGGGCGGCGAGCAGTACTTC | CSALPNERGGGEQYF
TRBJ1-1 | TRBV9 | TRBD1 | few | TGTGCCAGCAGCGTAGGGGATAGGAGACAGGGGGATTCTGAAGCTTTCTTT | CASSVGDRRQGDSEAFF
TRBJ2-7 | TRBV5-1 | TRBD1 | NA | TGCGCCAGCAGCTACGGGACAGGGATCTACGAGCAGTACTTC | CASSYGTGIYEQYF
TRBJ1-1 | TRBV6-6 | NA | NA | TGTGCCAGCAGTTACGACCTAGGGGGGGGCGGCACTGAAGCTTTCTTT | CASSYDLGGGGTEAFF
TRBJ2-1 | TRBV7-9 | NA | NA | TGTGCCAGCAGCTTAGCGCGCCTGACCACCTACAATGAGCAGTTCTTC | CASSLARLTTYNEQFF
TRBJ2-1 | TRBV12-3/TRBV12-4 | NA | few | TGTGCCAGCAGTCCCGAGGGGGGGTCCTACAATGAGCTGTTCTTC | CASSPEGGSYNELFF
TRBJ2-3 | TRBV27 | NA | NA | TGTGCCAGCAGTTTCGGGGTTGACACAGATACGCAGTATTTT | CASSFGVDTDTQYF
TRBJ2-1 | TRBV10-3 | NA | NA | TGTGCCATCAGAAGTGACAGTAGCTCCTACAATGAGCAGTTCTTC | CAIRSDSSSYNEQFF
TRBJ2-2 | TRBV28 | TRBD2 | NA | TGTGCCAGCAGGACATTTAGCGGGGGTCCCGACACCGGGGAGCTGTTTTTT | CASRTFSGGPDTGELFF
TRBJ2-3 | TRBV20-1 | NA | NA | TGCAGTGCTAGAGATTGGGCACGGAGCACAGATACGCAGTATTTT | CSARDWARSTDTQYF
TRBJ2-1 | TRBV6-4 | TRBD2 | NA | TGTGCCAGCAGTGACTCGAGTAGCGGGGGAAATGAGCAGTTCTTC | CASSDSSSGGNEQFF
TRBJ2-2 | TRBV12-3/TRBV12-4 | NA | few | TGTGCCAGCAGTTTAGGCTGGGTACACACCGGGGAGCTGTTTTTT | CASSLGWVHTGELFF
TRBJ1-2 | TRBV27 | NA | many | TGTGCCAGCAGTCCCACGGGGGACATTGACGGCTACACCTTC | CASSPTGDIDGYTF
TRBJ1-2 | TRBV27 | NA | NA | TGTGCCAGCAGACAACCCTCGACGTCTAACTATGGCTACACCTTC | CASRQPSTSNYGYTF
TRBJ1-6 | TRBV20-1 | NA | many | TGCAGTGCTAGAGATCAAGGGGCGTTGATCAATTCACCCCTCCACTTT | CSARDQGALINSPLHF
TRBJ1-1 | TRBV29-1 | NA | many | TGCAGCGCCTCAGGGAGAATGAACACTGAAGCTTTCTTT | CSASGRMNTEAFF
TRBJ2-3 | TRBV6-6 | NA | many | TGTGCCAGCAGCCTAGGACGGCGAGGCACAGATACGCAGTATTTT | CASSLGRRGTDTQYF
TRBJ2-2 | TRBV2 | TRBD2 | NA | TGTGCCAGCAGGGGGGCTAGCGGGGCGAACACCGGGGAGCTGTTTTTT | CASRGASGANTGELFF
TRBJ2-1 | TRBV11-2 | NA | few | TGTGCCAGCAGCTTAATGGATGAGCAGTTCTTC | CASSLMDEQFF
TRBJ1-2 | TRBV29-1 | NA | once | TGCAGCGCCGAACTATATGTGCTTGGCAACACCTTC | CSAELYVLGNTF
TRBJ2-7 | TRBV5-1 | NA | NA | TGCGCCAGCAGCCCTAAGACAGGCTCCTACGAGCAGTACTTC | CASSPKTGSYEQYF
TRBJ2-3 | TRBV20-1 | TRBD2 | few | TGCAGTGCTAGAGATCTGGCGGGGGGCCGCGGAGATACGCAGTATTTT | CSARDLAGGRGDTQYF
TRBJ2-7 | TRBV25-1 | TRBD2 | NA | TGTGCCAGCAGCTTAGCGGGGGGGCCAGGCTACAATGAGCAGTACTTC | CASSLAGGPGYNEQYF
TRBJ2-1 | TRBV15 | TRBD2 | few | TGTGCCACCAGCAGAGATCTCACCGGGACTAGCGTGTACAATGAGCAGTTCTTC | CATSRDLTGTSVYNEQFF
TRBJ1-1 | TRBV5-6 | TRBD1 | few | TGTGCCAGCAGCCACAACAGGGGGCTAGCGAACACTGAAGCTTTCTTT | CASSHNRGLANTEAFF
TRBJ1-2 | TRBV5-1 | NA | NA | TGCGCCAGCAGCGCCGACTCGGGTCGTATGGTCTTC | CASSADSGRMVF
TRBJ2-7 | TRBV7-2 | TRBD2 | NA | TGTGCCAGCAGTGAATGGGGCGGGAGCTACGAGCAGTACTTC | CASSEWGGSYEQYF
TRBJ2-1 | TRBV6-1 | NA | NA | TGTGCCAGCAGTGCTCCCGGGGGCATCCTTGAAAATGAGCAGTTCTTC | CASSAPGGILENEQFF